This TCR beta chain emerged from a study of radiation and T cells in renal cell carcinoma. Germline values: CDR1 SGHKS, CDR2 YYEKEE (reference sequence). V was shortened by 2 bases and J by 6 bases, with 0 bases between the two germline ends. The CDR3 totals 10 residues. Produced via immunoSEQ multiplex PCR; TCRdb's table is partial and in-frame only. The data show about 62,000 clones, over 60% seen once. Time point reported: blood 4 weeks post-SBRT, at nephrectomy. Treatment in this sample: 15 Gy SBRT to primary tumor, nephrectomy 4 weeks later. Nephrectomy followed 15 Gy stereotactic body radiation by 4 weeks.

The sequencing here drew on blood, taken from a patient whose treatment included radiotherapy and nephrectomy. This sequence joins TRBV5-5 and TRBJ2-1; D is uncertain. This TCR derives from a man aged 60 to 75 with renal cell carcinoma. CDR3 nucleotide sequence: TGTGCCAGCAGCTTCAATGAGCAGTTCTTC. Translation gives CASSFNEQFF.